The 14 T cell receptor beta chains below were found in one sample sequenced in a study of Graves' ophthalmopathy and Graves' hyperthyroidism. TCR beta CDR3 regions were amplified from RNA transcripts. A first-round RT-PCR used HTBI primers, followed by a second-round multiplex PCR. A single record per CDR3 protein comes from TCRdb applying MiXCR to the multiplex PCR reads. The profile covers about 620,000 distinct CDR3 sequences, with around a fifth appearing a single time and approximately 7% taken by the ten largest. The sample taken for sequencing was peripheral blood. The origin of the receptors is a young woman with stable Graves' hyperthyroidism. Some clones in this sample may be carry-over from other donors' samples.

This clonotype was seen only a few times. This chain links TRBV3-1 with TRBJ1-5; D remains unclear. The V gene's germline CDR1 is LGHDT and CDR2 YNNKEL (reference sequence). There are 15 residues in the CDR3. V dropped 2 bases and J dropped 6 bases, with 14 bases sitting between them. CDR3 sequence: CASSQKGGGFQPQHF. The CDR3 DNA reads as TGTGCCAGCAGCCAAAAGGGTGGTGGGTTTCAGCCCCAGCATTTT. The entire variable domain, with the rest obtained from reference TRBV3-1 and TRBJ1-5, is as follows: DTAVSQTPKYLVTQMGNDKSIKCEQNLGHDTMYWYKQDSKKFLKIMFSYNNKELIINETVPNRFSPKSPDKAHLNLHINSLELGDSAVYFCASSQKGGGFQPQHFGDGTRLSIL.

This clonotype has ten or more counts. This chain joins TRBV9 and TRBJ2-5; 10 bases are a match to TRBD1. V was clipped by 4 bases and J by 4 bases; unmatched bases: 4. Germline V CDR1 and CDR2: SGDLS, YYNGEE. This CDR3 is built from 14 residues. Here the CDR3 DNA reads TGTGCCAGCAGCCCGGGACAGGGGTTAGAGACCCAGTACTTC. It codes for CASSPGQGLETQYF.

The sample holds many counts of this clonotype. The chain's CDR3 is CASSRGDPRGGNQPQHF. CDR3 in DNA: TGTGCCAGTAGTCGGGGGGACCCAAGGGGAGGCAATCAGCCCCAGCATTTT. This rearrangement joins TRBV19 to TRBJ1-5, with D possibly being TRBD1 (5 bases). V was clipped by 5 bases and J by 2 bases, with 19 bases between them. The CDR3 is made up of 17 amino acids. Germline V gene data show CDR1 as LNHDA and CDR2 as SQIVND (reference sequence).

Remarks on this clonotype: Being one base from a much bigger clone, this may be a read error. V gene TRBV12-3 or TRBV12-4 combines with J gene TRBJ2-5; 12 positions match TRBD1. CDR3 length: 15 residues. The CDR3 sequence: CASRTGTGGRWAQDF. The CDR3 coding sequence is TGTGCCAGCAGAACCGGGACAGGGGGCCGTTGGGCCCAGGACTTC.

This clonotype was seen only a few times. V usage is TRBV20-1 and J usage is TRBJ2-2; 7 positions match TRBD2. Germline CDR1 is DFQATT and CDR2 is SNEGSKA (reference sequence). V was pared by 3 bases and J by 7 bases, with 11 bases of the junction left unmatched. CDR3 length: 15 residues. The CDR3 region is CSASVDRGDVGELFF. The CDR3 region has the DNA TGCAGTGCTAGCGTGGATCGGGGGGATGTCGGGGAGCTGTTTTTT.

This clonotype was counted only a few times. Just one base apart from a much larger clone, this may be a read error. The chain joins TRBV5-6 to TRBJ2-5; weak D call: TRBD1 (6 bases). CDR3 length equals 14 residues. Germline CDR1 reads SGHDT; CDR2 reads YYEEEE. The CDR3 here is CASSIRGSQETKYF. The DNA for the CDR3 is TGTGCCAGCAGCATCAGGGGCTCCCAAGAGACCAAGTACTTC.

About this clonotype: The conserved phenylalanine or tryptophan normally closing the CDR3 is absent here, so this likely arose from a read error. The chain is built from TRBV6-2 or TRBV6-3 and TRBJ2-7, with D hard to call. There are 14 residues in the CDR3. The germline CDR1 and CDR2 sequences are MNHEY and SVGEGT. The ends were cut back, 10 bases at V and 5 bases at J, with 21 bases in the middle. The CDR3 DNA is TGTGCCATCAGAACCGGGCCCCTCAGAGACGAGCAGTACCTC. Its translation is CAIRTGPLRDEQYL.

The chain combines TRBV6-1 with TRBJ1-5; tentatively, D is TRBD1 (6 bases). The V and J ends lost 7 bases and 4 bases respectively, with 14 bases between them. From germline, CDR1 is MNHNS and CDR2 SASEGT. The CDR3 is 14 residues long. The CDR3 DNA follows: TGTGCCAGCAAACGGCACAGGGATAATCAGCCCCAGCATTTT. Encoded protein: CASKRHRDNQPQHF.

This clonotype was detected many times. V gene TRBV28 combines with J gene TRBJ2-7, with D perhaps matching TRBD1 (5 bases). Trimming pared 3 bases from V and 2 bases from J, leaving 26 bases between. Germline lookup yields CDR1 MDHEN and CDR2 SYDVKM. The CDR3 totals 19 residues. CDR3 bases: TGTGCCAGCAGTTTTAGGGTGGGGCGCAGGACAAGCATCCCCTACGAGCAGTACTTC. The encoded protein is CASSFRVGRRTSIPYEQYF.

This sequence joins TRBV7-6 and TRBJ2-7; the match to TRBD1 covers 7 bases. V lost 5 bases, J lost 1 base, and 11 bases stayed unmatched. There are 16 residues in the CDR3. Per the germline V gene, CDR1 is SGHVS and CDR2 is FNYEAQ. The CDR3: CASSTHPDRTSYEQYF. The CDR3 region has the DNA TGTGCCAGCAGCACCCATCCGGACAGGACTTCCTACGAGCAGTACTTC.

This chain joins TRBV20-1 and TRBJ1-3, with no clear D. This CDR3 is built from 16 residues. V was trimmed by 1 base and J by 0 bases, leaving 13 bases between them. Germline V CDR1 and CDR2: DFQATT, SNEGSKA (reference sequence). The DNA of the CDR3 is TGCAGTGCTAGAGCCCAGACGGCTTACTCTGGAAACACCATATATTTT. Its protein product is CSARAQTAYSGNTIYF.

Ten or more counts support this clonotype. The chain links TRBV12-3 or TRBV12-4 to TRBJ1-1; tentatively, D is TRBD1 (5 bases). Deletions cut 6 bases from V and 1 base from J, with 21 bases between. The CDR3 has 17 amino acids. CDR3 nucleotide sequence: TGTGCCAGCAGCCCAACCATTGGGACCCGGGAGAACACTGAAGCTTTCTTT. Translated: CASSPTIGTRENTEAFF.

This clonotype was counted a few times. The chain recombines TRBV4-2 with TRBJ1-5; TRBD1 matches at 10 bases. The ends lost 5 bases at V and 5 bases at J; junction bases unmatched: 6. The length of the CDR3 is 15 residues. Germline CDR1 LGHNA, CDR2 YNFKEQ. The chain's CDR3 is CASSAYGTGDQPQHF. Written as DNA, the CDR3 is TGTGCCAGCAGCGCGTACGGGACAGGGGATCAGCCCCAGCATTTT.

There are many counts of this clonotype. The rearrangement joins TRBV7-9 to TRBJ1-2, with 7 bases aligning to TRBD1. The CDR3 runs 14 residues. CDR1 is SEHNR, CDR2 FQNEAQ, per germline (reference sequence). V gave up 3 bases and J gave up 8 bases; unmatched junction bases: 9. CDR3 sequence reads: CASSFPETGRGYTF. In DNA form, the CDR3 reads TGTGCCAGCAGCTTCCCGGAGACAGGGCGAGGCTACACCTTC.